The 30 T cell receptor beta chains given below trace back to one sample, sequenced in a study of blood T cell repertoires in COVID-19. Here immunoSEQ multiplex PCR was the method, and the copy in TCRdb shows in-frame clones only, minus some. The sample holds about 99,000 clones, about 89% seen once. The sequenced sample was peripheral blood. The source is a woman aged 55-70 years with acute or convalescent COVID-19.

The chain carries TRBV4-1 and TRBJ1-2; D unresolved. V was pared by 0 bases and J by 2 bases, with 10 bases between. The germline V gene encodes CDR1 MGHRA and CDR2 YSYEKL. The length of the CDR3 is 15 residues. CDR3 DNA: TGCGCCAGCAGCCAAGATCCGGCGGGGAACTATGGCTACACCTTC. It encodes CASSQDPAGNYGYTF.

This clone was observed a single time. The J gene is TRBJ1-1, the V gene TRBV25-1; 8 nucleotides match TRBD1. The CDR3 runs 16 residues. J was trimmed by 3 bases and V by 2 bases; bases with no gene match: 8. The V gene's germline CDR1 is MGHDK and CDR2 SYGVNS. CDR3 bases: TGTGCCAGCAGTGAACCAGGGGGCTTAGGGGACACTGAAGCTTTCTTT. Its translation is CASSEPGGLGDTEAFF. The whole variable domain, remainder taken from reference TRBV25-1 and TRBJ1-1, is EADIYQTPRYLVIGTGKKITLECSQTMGHDKMYWYQQDPGMELHLIHYSYGVNSTEKGDLSSESTVSRIRTEHFPLTLESARPSHTSQYLCASSEPGGLGDTEAFFGQGTRLTVV.

The rearrangement links TRBV5-1 to TRBJ2-5, with 10 nucleotides matching TRBD1. J lost 2 bases, V lost 5 bases, and 3 bases had no gene match. Germline lookup yields CDR1 SGHRS and CDR2 YFSETQ. The CDR3 has 14 amino acids. The CDR3 protein is CASRRTGGQETQYF. In DNA form, the CDR3 reads TGCGCCAGCAGAAGGACAGGGGGACAAGAGACCCAGTACTTC.

This sequence joins TRBV11-3 and TRBJ2-5, with D maybe TRBD1 (6 bases). The CDR3 has 14 amino acids. V was shortened by 5 bases and J by 0 bases, with 10 bases between the two germline ends. Germline V lookup: CDR1 SGHNT, CDR2 YENEEA. The CDR3 sequence: CASSRDNHQETQYF. In DNA, the CDR3 is TGTGCCAGCAGCCGGGACAACCACCAAGAGACCCAGTACTTC.

The J gene is TRBJ1-2, the V gene TRBV28; weak D call: TRBD1 (5 bases). Germline V lookup: CDR1 MDHEN, CDR2 SYDVKM. This CDR3 spans 13 amino acids. Trimming removed 6 bases from V and 4 bases from J, with 12 bases in between. As DNA, the CDR3 is TGTGCCAGCAGCCCCGGGAGGGGCTATGGCTACACCTTC. This sequence encodes CASSPGRGYGYTF.

The chain joins TRBV6-5 to TRBJ2-2; 8 bases are a match to TRBD1. Germline V gene lookup returns CDR1 MNHEY and CDR2 SVGAGI. V shed 7 bases and J 2 bases; nucleotides not matched to a gene: 6. The CDR3 has 15 amino acids. This CDR3 is CASTYGTGNTGELFF. DNA for the CDR3: TGTGCCAGCACCTACGGGACAGGAAACACCGGGGAGCTGTTTTTT.

The chain employs TRBV25-1 and TRBJ1-2; D ambiguous. Trimming took 4 bases from V and 2 from J, leaving 8 bases between them. The CDR3 has 13 residues. In germline, CDR1 is MGHDK, CDR2 SYGVNS. This CDR3 is CASSGTVNYGYTF. CDR3 coding DNA: TGTGCCAGCAGTGGAACAGTGAACTATGGCTACACCTTC.

This chain joins TRBV6-1 and TRBJ1-4, with TRBD1 as a possible D gene (6 bases). Trimming removed 3 bases from V and 8 bases from J, with 13 bases in between. The CDR3 runs to 14 residues. The germline CDR1 and CDR2 sequences are MNHNS and SASEGT. For the CDR3, the DNA is TGTGCCAGCAGTGACCGTAACAGGGACGAAAAACTGTTTTTT. It yields the protein CASSDRNRDEKLFF.

This sequence joins TRBV5-1 and TRBJ1-2; D is unresolved. V was cut by 0 bases and J by 5 bases, with 14 bases left in between. CDR3 length: 15 residues. The V gene's germline CDR1 is SGHRS and CDR2 YFSETQ. CDR3 loop: CASSLAQAELYGYTF. The CDR3 nucleotides read TGCGCCAGCAGCTTGGCCCAGGCAGAGCTGTATGGCTACACCTTC. The entire variable domain, with the rest obtained from reference TRBV5-1 and TRBJ1-2, is as follows: KAGVTQTPRYLIKTRGQQVTLSCSPISGHRSVSWYQQTPGQGLQFLFEYFSETQRNKGNFPGRFSGRQFSNSRSEMNVSTLELGDSALYLCASSLAQAELYGYTFGSGTRLTVV.

V and J are TRBV28 and TRBJ2-1, with D hard to call. V was clipped by 1 base and J by 6 bases, with 7 bases between them. CDR3 length equals 13 residues. In germline, CDR1 is MDHEN, CDR2 SYDVKM. The CDR3 nucleotides read TGTGCCAGCAGTTTATTCCAATCCAATGAGCAGTTCTTC. This codes for CASSLFQSNEQFF. Using reference TRBV28 and TRBJ2-1 for the parts outside the CDR3, the full variable domain is DVKVTQSSRYLVKRTGEKVFLECVQDMDHENMFWYRQDPGLGLRLIYFSYDVKMKEKGDIPEGYSVSREKKERFSLILESASTNQTSMYLCASSLFQSNEQFFGPGTRLTVL.

The V gene is TRBV4-2, the J gene TRBJ1-2, with D perhaps TRBD1 (5 bases). CDR1 LGHNA and CDR2 YNFKEQ come from the germline V gene. V lost 0 bases and J lost 7, with 15 bases in between. The CDR3 loop spans 15 amino acids. As DNA, the CDR3 is TGTGCCAGCAGCCAAGATCGCGGGACTGTCCGTGGCTACACCTTC. It translates to CASSQDRGTVRGYTF.

The chain carries TRBV5-1 and TRBJ1-1; weak D call: TRBD1 (5 bases). The CDR3 sequence is 19 residues long. Germline values: CDR1 SGHRS, CDR2 YFSETQ. V shed 4 bases and J shed 2 bases, with 27 bases lying between them. CDR3 sequence: CASSLGRDLDTGLNTEAFF. In DNA, the CDR3 is TGCGCCAGCAGCCTGGGAAGGGATCTCGATACGGGACTCAACACTGAAGCTTTCTTT.

The V call is TRBV5-5, the J call TRBJ2-4; no definite D call. The V gene's germline CDR1 is SGHKS and CDR2 YYEKEE (reference sequence). This CDR3 has 15 residues. V lost 2 bases and J lost 7, with 16 bases in between. In DNA, the CDR3 is TGTGCCAGCAGCTTAGCGCAGCGAATCTTTAACATTCAGTACTTC. Protein sequence: CASSLAQRIFNIQYF.

The chain carries TRBV3-1 (or the pseudogene TRBV3-2) and TRBJ1-4; TRBD1 agrees at 9 bases. There are 18 residues in the CDR3. Germline trimming cut 6 bases from V and 8 bases from J; bases unmatched to any gene: 19. Germline CDR1 LGHDT, CDR2 YNNKEL (reference sequence). This CDR3 reads CASRHAGTGITGGEKLFF. The CDR3, as DNA: TGTGCCAGCAGGCACGCCGGGACAGGGATTACCGGGGGAGAAAAACTGTTTTTT.

The rearrangement links TRBV9 to TRBJ2-3; 7 positions match TRBD2. In germline, CDR1 is SGDLS, CDR2 YYNGEE. V lost 1 base, J lost 2 bases, and 4 bases stayed unmatched. The length of the CDR3 is 15 residues. CDR3 in DNA: TGTGCCAGCAGCGTACGGCGGGAGCCCACAGATACGCAGTATTTT. Its protein product is CASSVRREPTDTQYF.

The chain recombines TRBV7-6 with TRBJ2-2; TRBD2 matches 7 bases. V trimming: 4 bases; J trimming: 4 bases; junction bases outside the gene matches: 6. CDR1 is SGHVS, CDR2 FNYEAQ, per germline. The CDR3 covers 15 residues. CDR3 in DNA: TGTGCCAGCAGCTCGACTAGCTTATTCACCGGGGAGCTGTTTTTT. Residues: CASSSTSLFTGELFF.

The chain employs TRBV7-6 and TRBJ2-1; 7 bases map to TRBD2. J was trimmed by 2 bases and V by 2 bases; bases with no gene match: 12. The CDR3 spans 18 residues. The germline gives CDR1 SGHVS, CDR2 FNYEAQ. DNA for the CDR3: TGTGCCAGCAGCTTACGGGAGGCCCGCCTGGATGCCTACAATGAGCAGTTCTTC. Translated, it gives CASSLREARLDAYNEQFF. The full variable domain, with the rest looked up from reference TRBV7-6 and TRBJ2-1, is GAGVSQSPRYKVTKRGQDVALRCDPISGHVSLYWYRQALGQGPEFLTYFNYEAQQDKSGLPNDRFSAERPEGSISTLTIQRTEQRDSAMYRCASSLREARLDAYNEQFFGPGTRLTVL.

This clone showed up just once. The rearrangement uses TRBV19 and TRBJ1-6; tentatively, D is TRBD1 (6 bases). The germline V gene has CDR1 LNHDA and CDR2 SQIVND (reference sequence). Trimming pared 5 bases from V and 9 bases from J, leaving 14 bases between. The CDR3 runs to 14 residues. In nucleotides, the CDR3 is TGTGCCAGTAGTGAACAGGGCTACGGTTCACCCCTCCACTTT. Protein product: CASSEQGYGSPLHF.

V and J are TRBV15 and TRBJ1-2; D ambiguous. V lost 1 base and J lost 6, with 21 bases in between. The CDR3 loop spans 17 amino acids. The germline gives CDR1 LNHNV, CDR2 YYDKDF (reference sequence). CDR3 sequence (DNA): TGTGCCACCAGCAGAGTTGGTTCCGGCAGGCTCTTAGATGGCTACACCTTC. It yields the protein CATSRVGSGRLLDGYTF.

The gene calls are TRBV7-9 and TRBJ2-5, with 12 bases fitting TRBD2. V shed 1 base and J 4 bases; nucleotides not matched to a gene: 1. This CDR3 comprises 15 residues. Germline V lookup: CDR1 SEHNR, CDR2 FQNEAQ (reference sequence). The CDR3 sequence is CASSLGLAGAETQYF. In DNA form, the CDR3 reads TGTGCCAGCAGCTTAGGACTAGCGGGAGCAGAGACCCAGTACTTC.

A few counts support this clone. The rearrangement uses TRBV24-1 and TRBJ2-1; D is undetermined. The V and J ends lost 4 bases and 12 bases respectively, with 15 bases between them. The CDR3 covers 13 residues. Germline CDR1 KGHDR, CDR2 SFDVKD. CDR3 nucleotide sequence: TGTGCCACCAGTGACCCTCTAGGTTCCGTGCAGTTCTTC. Translation gives CATSDPLGSVQFF.

The chain couples TRBV7-9 to TRBJ1-6, with a tentative D call TRBD1 (6 bases). Trimming removed 5 bases at V and 7 bases at J, with 18 bases between. Germline assignment: CDR1 SEHNR and CDR2 FQNEAQ (reference sequence). The CDR3 covers 16 residues. The CDR3 nucleotides read TGTGCCAGCAGCCTACAGGGTTTGGGGTTGAATTCACCCCTCCACTTT. This codes for CASSLQGLGLNSPLHF.

The chain recombines TRBV27 with TRBJ2-1; 13 nucleotides align to TRBD2. Trimming cost V 5 bases and J 5 bases; bases outside gene matches: 6. The germline V gene has CDR1 MNHEY and CDR2 SMNVEV (reference sequence). The CDR3 covers 16 residues. In nucleotides, the CDR3 is TGTGCCAGCAGTGCCCCTGGACTAGCGGGAGACAATGAGCAGTTCTTC. This encodes CASSAPGLAGDNEQFF.

There are a few counts of this clone. This sequence joins TRBV18 and TRBJ1-6; 7 bases agree with TRBD1. CDR1 and CDR2 (germline): KGHSH, LQKENI. There are 15 residues in the CDR3. V trimming: 3 bases; J trimming: 10 bases; junction bases outside the gene matches: 9. CDR3 residues: CASSPGGQIGSPLHF. As DNA, the CDR3 is TGTGCCAGCTCACCCGGGGGACAGATCGGATCACCCCTCCACTTT.

This clone was recorded only once. The chain couples TRBV27 to TRBJ1-1; D is possibly TRBD1 (6 bases). Germline V gene data show CDR1 as MNHEY and CDR2 as SMNVEV (reference sequence). The CDR3 covers 13 residues. Deletions cut 7 bases from V and 0 bases from J, with 9 bases between. CDR3 in DNA: TGTGCCAGCAAGGACAGTATGAACACTGAAGCTTTCTTT. Protein product: CASKDSMNTEAFF.

The rearrangement uses TRBV10-3 and TRBJ2-7; 9 bases match TRBD2. Germline values: CDR1 ENHRY, CDR2 SYGVKD. The CDR3 length is 14 residues. The junction had 8 bases not matched to a gene; V was cut back by 7 bases and J by 4 bases. CDR3 sequence: CAIIAGLAGYEQYF. DNA of the CDR3: TGTGCCATCATCGCCGGGCTAGCGGGATACGAGCAGTACTTC.

The V call is TRBV30, the J call TRBJ1-4, with unresolved D. The CDR3 length is 13 residues. V lost 0 bases and J lost 1, with 3 bases in between. Per germline, CDR1 GTSNPN and CDR2 SVGIG (reference sequence). The CDR3 DNA is TGTGCCTGGAGTGTACAAACTAATGAAAAACTGTTTTTT. Translation: CAWSVQTNEKLFF.

This chain uses TRBV18 with TRBJ1-5; no reliable D call. Germline lookup yields CDR1 KGHSH and CDR2 LQKENI. V gave up 3 bases and J gave up 2 bases, with 8 bases separating them. The CDR3 contains 14 residues. CDR3 bases: TGTGCCAGCTCACCGGGGAGAGGCAATCAGCCCCAGCATTTT. This sequence encodes CASSPGRGNQPQHF.

The rearrangement joins TRBV4-1 to TRBJ2-7, with 9 bases matching TRBD1. CDR3 length: 16 amino acids. Trimming at V came to 5 bases and at J to 3 bases, leaving 11 bases not matched to a gene. The germline CDR1 and CDR2 sequences are MGHRA and YSYEKL. CDR3 DNA: TGCGCCAGCAGCAGCCGGGACAGGGTAAGAATCTACGAGCAGTACTTC. Amino acids: CASSSRDRVRIYEQYF.

J is TRBJ2-3 and V is TRBV5-6, with 8 bases that match TRBD1. The trim removed 1 base at V and 6 bases at J, leaving 4 bases unmatched. This CDR3 has 14 amino acids. Per germline, CDR1 SGHDT and CDR2 YYEEEE. Here the CDR3 DNA reads TGTGCCAGCAGCTTGCAGGGGGCGCGGGATACGCAGTATTTT. Protein sequence: CASSLQGARDTQYF.